The text below deals with one TCR beta chain. Its antigen remains unidentified. Per-nucleotide qualities are absent, and no much larger clonotype sits a single base away. The sample comes from a study of beta chain features in type 1 diabetes (dated by TCRdb to the late 2010s). Notes on the research overall: Patients and healthy donors did not differ in mean age, gender distribution, total cell number or subset yield. Across all samples, some 99 million sorted cells were examined, and cell number per subset correlated strongly with RNA yield. In the study, recently diagnosed type 1 diabetes patients and matched healthy donors were compared on the TCRB repertoires of their sorted circulating CD4+ T cell subsets. Regulatory and stem cell-like memory subsets were isolated from only 8 patients and about 8 healthy donors, whereas naive and central memory subsets came from all 30 or so donors.

Each donor gave one peripheral blood draw, averaging approximately 0.11 L, which was collected into heparinised tubes. Using a panel that included CD45RO, CCR7, CD25, CD127, CD95 and CD27, naive, central memory, regulatory and stem cell-like memory CD4+ T cells were sorted on a BD FACSAria II. All sorted populations exceeded 95% purity. PBMCs were separated immediately by Lymphoprep density gradient centrifugation and were stained directly, without being cultured. To minimize batch effects, samples were stained and sorted in pairs, one healthy donor with one patient per experiment. The High Capacity cDNA Reverse Transcription Kit was used to reverse transcribe all of the isolated RNA, meaning that expressed TCRB transcripts were what got sequenced. Deep immunoSEQ sequencing was performed on naive, central memory and regulatory T cell samples, with an average of approximately 3.9 million total reads per sample. Sorted cells were lysed in RLT buffer and RNA was extracted with DNase-treated RNeasy Micro or Mini kits, depending on cell number. Each cell subset was processed on its own to prevent cross-contamination, while patient and healthy donor samples were processed together. The immunoSEQ multiplex PCR was used to amplify TCRB sequences from cDNA, yielding 87-bp fragments that span the CDR3 region. Sequencing of the amplicons was performed on the Illumina HiSeq platform. In the original analysis: PCR bias was corrected computationally using synthetic template baselines, and reads within Hamming distance 2 were collapsed, with unmergeable singletons discarded. Reads were aligned against IMGT to assign V, D and J genes, CDR3 length and insertions or deletions at six rearrangement sites. Within each subset, clonotype counts were normalized to the number of sorted cells before true diversity and Gini coefficients were calculated with the tcR R package. Repertoire sharing was quantified using the overlap coefficient calculated on TCRB nucleotide sequences. What TCRdb holds here is the immuneACCESS table cut down to in-frame rearrangements. Part of the clones is not present; checked against another copy, under half of the missing clones reflect an unresolved V gene, and the others are unexplained. D and trimming were read from the DNA, whereas the V and J calls and clone size are those reported in that table. The sample table lists some 15,000 clones, approximately 71% of them with a count of one. The ten biggest clones cover 2% to 2.5% of the sample.

Here is what the overall study found, with its caveats: In all four CD4+ subsets, TCRB CDR3 length was moderately but significantly shorter in type 1 diabetes patients. PCR may preferentially amplify shorter templates, but because patient and control samples were amplified and corrected together, any resulting skew would affect both groups equally. Fewer insertions and more nucleotide deletions at VDJ recombination sites were observed in patients with type 1 diabetes, implying thymic rearrangement abnormalities. Naive, central memory and regulatory TCRB repertoires appeared more similar among patients than among healthy donors. Sequencing cDNA rather than genomic DNA could over-represent highly expressing activated cells, although activation and CD3 levels did not differ between groups. Because small numbers of individuals were included in the HLA sub-analyses, any influence of HLA type on TCRB rearrangement was left unresolved.

The germline V gene yields MNHNS for CDR1 and SASEGT for CDR2. Counted from cysteine to phenylalanine, this CDR3 has 12 amino acids. CDR3 DNA is the only sequence kept; it has 36 bases, read in frame from the first base. Relative to germline, V is 1 base shorter and J is 3 bases shorter, with 3 bases between their ends. The receptor comes from a man between 25 and 39 years old with type 1 diabetes. Source material: Tregs from blood. The sample's cell subset or site label, in plain terms: regulatory CD4+ T cells. This receptor chain uses TRBV6-1 and TRBJ1-1; confidence is insufficient to name the D gene. The nucleotide sequence is given as TGTGCCAGCAGTGAAGTAGACACTGAAGCTTTCTTT. Its coded protein is CASSEVDTEAFF.